This T cell receptor (beta chain) comes out of a study of OX40 agonist ivuxolimab in advanced cancers. Study as a whole: Three patients responded partially, comprising one with hepatocellular carcinoma and two with cutaneous melanoma.

Autoimmune disease history or systemic immunosuppression barred patients. Clones were sequenced by immunoSEQ multiplex PCR, and TCRdb holds only the in-frame ones, with some missing. The data show 55,000 to 65,000 clones, 80% to 90% seen once. The CDR3 runs 14 residues. Germline V gives CDR1 MNHEY, CDR2 SVGAGI. V was shortened by 7 bases and J by 3 bases, with 13 bases between the two germline ends. The sequence derives from an adult with an advanced solid tumor such as melanoma, head and neck, liver or kidney cancer. Material: CD4+ or CD8+ T cells sorted from blood, obtained in a trial of the OX40 agonist ivuxolimab. This rearrangement joins TRBV6-5 to TRBJ2-4; TRBD1 is a possible D gene (5 bases). CDR3 sequence: CASTGQSGKNIQYF. For the CDR3, the DNA is TGTGCCAGCACCGGACAATCTGGCAAAAACATTCAGTACTTC.